This T cell receptor beta chain is drawn from a study of shared clonotypes between healthy human individuals. There were only Caucasian adults among the donors, and all lived in Nashville, Tennessee. In the original workflow: Owing to the provision of junction-only sequences devoid of quality scores by immunoSEQ, filtering differed. Sequencing used immunoSEQ multiplex PCR; TCRdb keeps in-frame clones, though not all of them. V and J calls plus clone size are reproduced from that table; the DNA served to infer D and trimming. Of 1.6 million or so clones in the sample, about 98.5% were seen once. This clone was recorded once. Germline assignment: CDR1 SNHLY and CDR2 FYNNEI. V lost 4 bases to trimming and J lost 7 bases; unmatched junction nucleotides: 7. The CDR3 length is 14 residues.

The rearrangement joins TRBV2 to TRBJ1-5; 7 nucleotides line up with TRBD1. The origin of this receptor is a young man in good health. What was sequenced was naive CD4+ T cells sorted from blood. As for subset: CD45RA+ positively selected. CDR3 loop: CASSGPGGTQPQHF. Here the CDR3 DNA reads TGTGCCAGCAGTGGTCCAGGGGGTACGCAGCCCCAGCATTTT. Full variable domain (missing parts from reference TRBV2 and TRBJ1-5): EPEVTQTPSHQVTQMGQEVILRCVPISNHLYFYWYRQILGQKVEFLVSFYNNEISEKSEIFDDQFSVERPDGSNFTLKIRSTKLEDSAMYFCASSGPGGTQPQHFGDGTRLSIL.